This passage covers 13 T cell receptor beta chains from one sample sequenced in a study of blood T cell repertoires in COVID-19. Libraries were prepared by immunoSEQ multiplex PCR; TCRdb keeps only in-frame clonotypes and omits some of them. The top ten hold 7.9% of the sample, which has 110,000 or so clones, 77% seen once. Sequencing used peripheral blood. These receptors were taken from a human donor in a cohort sampled during active COVID-19.

The chain employs TRBV7-9 and TRBJ2-7, with a possible D match to TRBD1 (5 bases). CDR3 length equals 14 residues. Germline V gives CDR1 SEHNR, CDR2 FQNEAQ (reference sequence). V shed 4 bases and J shed 3 bases, with 13 bases lying between them. CDR3 sequence: CASSSTVDNYEQYF. Here the CDR3 DNA reads TGTGCCAGCAGCTCGACAGTTGATAACTACGAGCAGTACTTC.

The chain is built from TRBV28 and TRBJ2-7; TRBD2 is a possible D gene (7 bases). The CDR3 consists of 14 residues. CDR1 is MDHEN and CDR2 is SYDVKM in the germline V gene. Deletions cut 3 bases from V and 3 bases from J, with 12 bases between. CDR3 in DNA: TGTGCCAGCAGTTTCTACAGGGAGGGCTACGAGCAGTACTTC. Amino acid sequence: CASSFYREGYEQYF.

This chain joins TRBV11-3 and TRBJ2-7; 8 bases fit TRBD1. Germline trimming cut 1 base from V and 6 bases from J; bases unmatched to any gene: 5. CDR1 SGHNT and CDR2 YENEEA come from the germline V gene. The CDR3 is made up of 14 amino acids. CDR3 bases: TGTGCCAGCAGCTTAGGACAGGGGTCTTTCGAGCAGTACTTC. Encoded protein: CASSLGQGSFEQYF.

This chain uses TRBV27 with TRBJ2-7, with D tentatively TRBD2 (6 bases). The CDR3 is 16 residues long. Germline-derived CDR1 and CDR2 are MNHEY and SMNVEV (reference sequence). V gave up 5 bases and J gave up 3 bases, with 20 bases separating them. Written as DNA, the CDR3 is TGTGCCAGCAGTAACCTAGGGACGGGGGAATTCTACGAGCAGTACTTC. It specifies CASSNLGTGEFYEQYF.

The chain combines TRBV19 with TRBJ1-2; 8 bases are shared with TRBD1. The CDR3 is made up of 15 amino acids. Unmatched junction bases numbered 10, after V lost 7 bases and J lost 3 bases. The germline gives CDR1 LNHDA, CDR2 SQIVND (reference sequence). CDR3 amino acids: CASMGKQGVYYGYTF. The CDR3 DNA is TGTGCCAGTATGGGGAAACAGGGGGTCTACTATGGCTACACCTTC.

The chain couples TRBV5-8 to TRBJ2-7; TRBD2 matches 7 bases. Germline V CDR1 and CDR2: SGHTS, YDEGEE. V lost 0 bases and J lost 1; bases outside the gene matches: 4. The CDR3 has 15 amino acids. The CDR3 reads CASSLGPAGSYEQYF. As DNA, the CDR3 is TGTGCCAGCAGCTTGGGTCCAGCGGGATCCTACGAGCAGTACTTC.

The CDR3 loop is CASSVGRGGDYGYTF. The CDR3 DNA sequence: TGTGCCAGCAGCGTAGGGAGAGGGGGTGACTATGGCTACACCTTC. The rearrangement links TRBV9 to TRBJ1-2, with D possibly being TRBD1 (6 bases). The CDR3 has 15 amino acids. The V gene lost 0 bases and the J gene lost 3 bases, with 12 bases spanning the gap. The germline V gene encodes CDR1 SGDLS and CDR2 YYNGEE.

J is TRBJ2-5 and V is TRBV10-3; the D is unclear. The CDR3 has 14 amino acids. The germline V gene encodes CDR1 ENHRY and CDR2 SYGVKD. V shed 3 bases and J shed 2 bases, with 10 bases lying between them. The CDR3 region is CAISEGRSQETQYF. Written as DNA, the CDR3 is TGTGCCATCAGTGAAGGCAGGTCGCAAGAGACCCAGTACTTC.

The J gene is TRBJ2-7, the V gene TRBV7-9; 10 bases match TRBD2. After removal of 7 bases from V and 5 bases from J, the junction contained 8 bases not matched to a gene. The germline V gene has CDR1 SEHNR and CDR2 FQNEAQ (reference sequence). The CDR3 is 14 amino acids. The CDR3 coding sequence is TGTGCCAGCACCCTTCTAGCGGGAGTTGACGAGCAGTACTTC. Its protein is CASTLLAGVDEQYF.

This clone has just one count. This chain joins TRBV18 and TRBJ1-2, with TRBD1 identical over 7 bases. V shed 6 bases and J 2 bases; nucleotides not matched to a gene: 3. CDR1 KGHSH and CDR2 LQKENI come from the germline V gene. The CDR3 runs to 13 residues. CDR3 protein: CASSPGQNYGYTF. In DNA, the CDR3 is TGTGCCAGCTCGCCGGGACAGAACTATGGCTACACCTTC.

Here the CDR3 reads CASSFNRGSEAFF. Here the CDR3 DNA reads TGTGCCAGCAGTTTTAACAGGGGCTCTGAAGCTTTCTTT. The chain carries TRBV5-8 and TRBJ1-1; 7 nucleotides agree with TRBD1. Germline V gene lookup returns CDR1 SGHTS and CDR2 YDEGEE. This CDR3 comprises 13 residues. J lost 6 bases, V lost 5 bases, and 7 bases had no gene match.

The chain links TRBV11-2 to TRBJ1-3; the D is unclear. V lost 1 base to trimming and J lost 5 bases, with 12 bases between them. Germline V gene data show CDR1 as SGHAT and CDR2 as FQNNGV. This CDR3 spans 15 amino acids. Here the CDR3 reads CASSLGHDRRNTIYF. The CDR3 DNA follows: TGTGCCAGCAGCTTAGGACACGACCGTCGAAACACCATATATTTT.

The chain couples TRBV28 to TRBJ2-1; 7 bases are a match to TRBD2. V lost 6 bases and J lost 8; bases outside the gene matches: 16. The CDR3 sequence is 16 residues long. The V gene's germline CDR1 is MDHEN and CDR2 SYDVKM. The chain's CDR3 is CASSHSRQGGSYEQFF. CDR3 nucleotide sequence: TGTGCCAGCAGCCACTCCAGGCAGGGAGGGAGCTATGAGCAGTTCTTC.